The clone carrying this T cell receptor beta chain turned up a few times. This record comes from a study of blood T cell repertoires in COVID-19. The authors' processing: How many nucleated cells were present was estimated from reference gene primer amplification. Some clones are missing from TCRdb's copy, which holds only in-frame ones; the method was immunoSEQ multiplex PCR. The V and J calls and clone size come from that table; D and trimming were worked out from the DNA. Seen here are hundreds of thousands of clones, around 87% observed once, and the top ten hold over 2%. Per the germline V gene, CDR1 is MNHEY and CDR2 is SVGAGI. The V end was cut by 4 bases, the J end by 5 bases, with 8 bases between. The CDR3 has 13 residues.

What was sequenced was PBMCs or T cells enriched from blood (not recorded which). The chain recombines TRBV6-5 with TRBJ2-2, with D hard to call. The origin of this receptor is a young woman who had recovered from COVID-19. The CDR3: CASSSSLTGELFF. CDR3 DNA: TGTGCCAGCAGTTCCTCCTTAACCGGGGAGCTGTTTTTT.